The sequence of this TCR beta chain was determined in a study of T cell changes during pregnancy in multiple sclerosis. Germline values: CDR1 SGDLS, CDR2 YYNGEE. The junction had 8 bases not matched to a gene; V was cut back by 4 bases and J by 0 bases. The CDR3 length is 17 residues. Assay: immunoSEQ multiplex PCR; the TCRdb copy retains only in-frame clones and omits some. The data contain some 50,000 clones, around 93% of them singletons. This clonotype originated in a female donor with multiple sclerosis, enrolled in a pregnancy study. The chain recombines TRBV9 with TRBJ2-1; 9 bases are a match to TRBD1. The source was CD8+ T cells from peripheral blood mononuclear cells, collected in the second trimester of pregnancy. The CDR3 DNA reads as TGTGCCAGCAGCACAGGGGGCTCCCTTCGCTCCTACAATGAGCAGTTCTTC. It encodes CASSTGGSLRSYNEQFF.